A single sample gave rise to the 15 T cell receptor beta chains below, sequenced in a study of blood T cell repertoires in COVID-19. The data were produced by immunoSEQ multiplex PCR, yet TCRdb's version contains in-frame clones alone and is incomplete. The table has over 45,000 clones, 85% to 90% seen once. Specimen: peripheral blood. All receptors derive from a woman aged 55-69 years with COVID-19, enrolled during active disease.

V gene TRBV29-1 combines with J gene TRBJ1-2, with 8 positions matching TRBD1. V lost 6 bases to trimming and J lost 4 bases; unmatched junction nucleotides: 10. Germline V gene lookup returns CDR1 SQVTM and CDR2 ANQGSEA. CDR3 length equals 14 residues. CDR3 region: CSVAGQGVGYGYTF. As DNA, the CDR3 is TGCAGCGTAGCCGGACAGGGCGTGGGCTATGGCTACACCTTC.

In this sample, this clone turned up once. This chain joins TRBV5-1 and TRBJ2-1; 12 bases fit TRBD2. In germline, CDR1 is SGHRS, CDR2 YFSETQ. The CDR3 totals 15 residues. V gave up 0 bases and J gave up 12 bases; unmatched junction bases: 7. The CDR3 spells CASSLGLAGGQGQFF. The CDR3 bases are TGCGCCAGCAGCTTGGGTCTAGCGGGAGGGCAGGGGCAGTTCTTC.

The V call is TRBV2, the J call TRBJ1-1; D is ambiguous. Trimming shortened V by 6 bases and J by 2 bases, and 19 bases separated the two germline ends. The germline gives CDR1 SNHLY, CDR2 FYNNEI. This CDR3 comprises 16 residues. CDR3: CASSLRDGSVNTEAFF. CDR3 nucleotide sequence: TGTGCCAGCAGCCTGCGAGATGGCAGCGTAAACACTGAAGCTTTCTTT.

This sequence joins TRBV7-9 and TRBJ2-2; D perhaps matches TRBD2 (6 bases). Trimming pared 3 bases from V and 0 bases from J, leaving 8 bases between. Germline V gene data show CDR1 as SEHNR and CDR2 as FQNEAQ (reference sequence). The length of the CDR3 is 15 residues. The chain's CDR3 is CASSLAGPNTGELFF. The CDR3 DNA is TGTGCCAGCAGCTTGGCGGGACCGAACACCGGGGAGCTGTTTTTT.

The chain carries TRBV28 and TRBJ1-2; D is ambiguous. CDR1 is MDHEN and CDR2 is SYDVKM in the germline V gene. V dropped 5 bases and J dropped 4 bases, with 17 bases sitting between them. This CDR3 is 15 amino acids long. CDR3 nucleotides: TGTGCCAGCAGTCGATCCCTTGACATGGCCTATGGCTACACCTTC. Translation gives CASSRSLDMAYGYTF.

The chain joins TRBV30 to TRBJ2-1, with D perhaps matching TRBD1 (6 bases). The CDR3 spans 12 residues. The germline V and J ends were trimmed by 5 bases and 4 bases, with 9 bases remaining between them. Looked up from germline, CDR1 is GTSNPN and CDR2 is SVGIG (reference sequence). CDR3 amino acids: CAWGGRYNEQFF. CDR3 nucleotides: TGTGCCTGGGGGGGCCGGTACAATGAGCAGTTCTTC.

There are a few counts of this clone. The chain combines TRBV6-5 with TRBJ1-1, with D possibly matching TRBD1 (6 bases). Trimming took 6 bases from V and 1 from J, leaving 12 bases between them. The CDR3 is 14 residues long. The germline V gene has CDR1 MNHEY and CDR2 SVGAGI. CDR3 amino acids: CASRPRGQNTEAFF. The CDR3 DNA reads TGTGCCAGCAGGCCGAGGGGACAGAACACTGAAGCTTTCTTT.

CDR3 amino acids: CASSWTGRNTEAFF. The CDR3 nucleotides are TGTGCCAGCAGCTGGACAGGGAGGAACACTGAAGCTTTCTTT. The chain recombines TRBV11-2 with TRBJ1-1; 8 bases line up with TRBD1. In germline, CDR1 is SGHAT, CDR2 FQNNGV. The CDR3 sequence is 14 residues long. Trimming took 4 bases from V and 1 from J; bases not matched to a gene: 2.

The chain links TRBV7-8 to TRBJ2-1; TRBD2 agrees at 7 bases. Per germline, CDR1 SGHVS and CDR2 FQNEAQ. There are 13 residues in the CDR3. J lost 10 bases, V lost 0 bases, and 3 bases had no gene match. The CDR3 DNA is TGTGCCAGCAGCTTAGCCCTGCGGGAGGAGCAGTTCTTC. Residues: CASSLALREEQFF.

The DNA for the CDR3 is TGTGCCAGCAGCGTAGGGAGGGAGCGGCCCACAGATACGCAGTATTTT. Amino acid sequence: CASSVGRERPTDTQYF. The chain joins TRBV9 to TRBJ2-3, with D maybe TRBD2 (6 bases). Per the germline V gene, CDR1 is SGDLS and CDR2 is YYNGEE. V lost 0 bases, J lost 2 bases, and 13 bases lay in between. The CDR3 runs 16 residues.

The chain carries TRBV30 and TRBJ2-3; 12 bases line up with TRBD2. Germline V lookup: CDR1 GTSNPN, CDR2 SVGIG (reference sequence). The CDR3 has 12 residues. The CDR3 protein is CATTSGGDTQYF. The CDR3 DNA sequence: TGTGCGACTACTAGCGGGGGGGATACGCAGTATTTT.

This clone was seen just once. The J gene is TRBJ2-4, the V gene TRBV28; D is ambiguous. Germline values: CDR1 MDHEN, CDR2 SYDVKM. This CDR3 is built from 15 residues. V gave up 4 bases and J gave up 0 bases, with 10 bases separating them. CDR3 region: CASSSPTLAKNIQYF. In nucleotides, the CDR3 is TGTGCCAGCAGTTCCCCAACTCTAGCCAAAAACATTCAGTACTTC.

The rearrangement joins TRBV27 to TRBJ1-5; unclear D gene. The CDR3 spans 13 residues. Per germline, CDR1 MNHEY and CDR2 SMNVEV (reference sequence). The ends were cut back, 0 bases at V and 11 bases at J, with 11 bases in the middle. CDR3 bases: TGTGCCAGCAGTTTATCCCCACAGAAGACCCAGCATTTT. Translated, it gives CASSLSPQKTQHF.

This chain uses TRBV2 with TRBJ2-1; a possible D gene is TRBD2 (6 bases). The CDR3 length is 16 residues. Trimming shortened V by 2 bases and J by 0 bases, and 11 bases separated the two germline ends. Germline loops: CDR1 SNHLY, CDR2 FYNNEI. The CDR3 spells CASSETTGGSYNEQFF. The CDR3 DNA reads TGTGCCAGCAGTGAAACGACCGGGGGCTCCTACAATGAGCAGTTCTTC.

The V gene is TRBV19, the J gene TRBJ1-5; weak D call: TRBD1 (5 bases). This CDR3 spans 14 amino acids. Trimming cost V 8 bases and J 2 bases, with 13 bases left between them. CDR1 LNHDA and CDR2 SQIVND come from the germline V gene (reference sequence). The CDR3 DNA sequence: TGTGCCAGTCGGGGGGGGACGGGCAATCAGCCCCAGCATTTT. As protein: CASRGGTGNQPQHF. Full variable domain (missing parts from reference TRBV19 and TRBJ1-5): DGGITQSPKYLFRKEGQNVTLSCEQNLNHDAMYWYRQDPGQGLRLIYYSQIVNDFQKGDIAEGYSVSREKKESFPLTVTSAQKNPTAFYLCASRGGTGNQPQHFGDGTRLSIL.